This TCR beta chain was recovered during a study of T cells expressing NK-cell markers. TCRdb reprocessed the 5' RACE reads, keeping one entry per CDR3 protein, no DNA. Its table records approximately 150,000 distinct CDR3 sequences. Notes on the study in general: Dominant NKG2C+ clonotype frequencies of roughly 1.0-8% of CD8+ T cells were measured in about 6 donors.

In regard to this clonotype: Its specificity is unknown.

This CDR3 contains 12 residues. Germline V gene data show CDR1 as SQVTM and CDR2 as ANQGSEA. This chain joins TRBV29-1 and TRBJ2-1; TCRdb gives TRBD2 as the D gene, but with no DNA this cannot be confirmed. The sample taken for sequencing was blood T cells: a sorted CD56 or NKG2C T cell subset, CD4+ or CD8+ T cells, or bulk PBMC T cells (not recorded which). The receptor was derived from a man between 18 and 29 years old in good health. The CDR3 here is CSVGGLGNEQFF.